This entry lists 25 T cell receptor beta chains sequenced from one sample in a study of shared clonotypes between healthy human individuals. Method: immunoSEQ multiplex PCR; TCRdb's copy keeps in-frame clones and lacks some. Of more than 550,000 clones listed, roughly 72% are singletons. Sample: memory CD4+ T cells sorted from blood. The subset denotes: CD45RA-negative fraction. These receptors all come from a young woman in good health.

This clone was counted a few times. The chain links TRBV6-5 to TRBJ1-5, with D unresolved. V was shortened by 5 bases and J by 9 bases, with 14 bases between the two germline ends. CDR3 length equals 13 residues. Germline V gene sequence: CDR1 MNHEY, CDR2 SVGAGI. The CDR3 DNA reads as TGTGCCAGCAGTATTGGGCCAATGTGGCCCCAGCATTTT. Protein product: CASSIGPMWPQHF.

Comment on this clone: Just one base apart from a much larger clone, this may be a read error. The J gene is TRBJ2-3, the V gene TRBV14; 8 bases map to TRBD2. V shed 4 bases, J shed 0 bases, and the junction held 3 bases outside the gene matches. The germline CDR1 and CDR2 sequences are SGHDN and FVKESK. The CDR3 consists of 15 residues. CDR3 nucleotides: TGTGCCAGCAGCCTTGTAGCGGGAAGCACAGATACGCAGTATTTT. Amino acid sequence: CASSLVAGSTDTQYF. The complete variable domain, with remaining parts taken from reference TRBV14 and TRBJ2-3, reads EAGVTQFPSHSVIEKGQTVTLRCDPISGHDNLYWYRRVMGKEIKFLLHFVKESKQDESGMPNNRFLAERTGGTYSTLKVQPAELEDSGVYFCASSLVAGSTDTQYFGPGTRLTVL.

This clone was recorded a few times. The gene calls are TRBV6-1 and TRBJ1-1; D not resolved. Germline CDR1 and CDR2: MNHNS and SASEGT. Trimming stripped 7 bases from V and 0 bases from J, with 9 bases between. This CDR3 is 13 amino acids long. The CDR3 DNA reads TGTGCCAGCATAGACCTTATGAACACTGAAGCTTTCTTT. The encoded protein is CASIDLMNTEAFF.

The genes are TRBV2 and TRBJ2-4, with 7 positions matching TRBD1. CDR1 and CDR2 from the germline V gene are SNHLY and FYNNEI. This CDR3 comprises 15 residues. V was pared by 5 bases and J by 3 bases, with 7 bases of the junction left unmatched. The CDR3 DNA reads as TGTGCCAGCAGTAAGACAGGGTCGAACAAAAACATTCAGTACTTC. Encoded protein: CASSKTGSNKNIQYF.

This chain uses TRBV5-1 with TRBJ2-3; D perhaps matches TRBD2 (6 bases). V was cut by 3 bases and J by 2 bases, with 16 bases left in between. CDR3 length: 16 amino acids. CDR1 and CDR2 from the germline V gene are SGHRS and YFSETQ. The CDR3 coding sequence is TGCGCCAGCAGCTCAGACCCGGGACTGAACACAGATACGCAGTATTTT. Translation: CASSSDPGLNTDTQYF.

As DNA, the CDR3 is TGTGCCAGCAGTCCATCCCTCAAAAACATTCAGTACTTC. Encoded protein: CASSPSLKNIQYF. The chain is built from TRBV27 and TRBJ2-4; the D is unclear. The CDR3 spans 13 residues. Germline V gene sequence: CDR1 MNHEY, CDR2 SMNVEV (reference sequence). Trimming cost V 5 bases and J 3 bases, with 8 bases left between them.

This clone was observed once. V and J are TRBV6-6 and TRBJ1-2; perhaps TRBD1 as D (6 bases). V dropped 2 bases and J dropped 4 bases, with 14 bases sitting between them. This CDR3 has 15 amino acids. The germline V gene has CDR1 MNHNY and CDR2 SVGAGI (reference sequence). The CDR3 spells CASSYGQGISYGYTF. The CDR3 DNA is TGTGCCAGCAGTTACGGGCAGGGGATCTCCTATGGCTACACCTTC.

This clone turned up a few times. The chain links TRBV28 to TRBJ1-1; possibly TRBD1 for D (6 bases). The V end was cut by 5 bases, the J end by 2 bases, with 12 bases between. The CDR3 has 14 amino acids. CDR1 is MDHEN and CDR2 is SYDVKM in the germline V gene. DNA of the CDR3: TGTGCCAGCAGTGGACAGACGGGTAACACTGAAGCTTTCTTT. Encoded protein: CASSGQTGNTEAFF.

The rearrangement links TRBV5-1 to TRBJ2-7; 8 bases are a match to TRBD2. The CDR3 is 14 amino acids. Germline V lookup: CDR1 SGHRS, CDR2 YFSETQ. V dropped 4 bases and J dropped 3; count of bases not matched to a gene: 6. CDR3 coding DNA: TGCGCCAGCAGCCTCTTGACTAGCGACTACGAGCAGTACTTC. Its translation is CASSLLTSDYEQYF.

CDR3 nucleotides: TGTGCCAGCAGCTTGGGACAGGGGTGGAGCAATCAGCCCCAGCATTTT. Translating gives CASSLGQGWSNQPQHF. The chain couples TRBV5-8 to TRBJ1-5; 8 nucleotides align to TRBD1. The germline V gene encodes CDR1 SGHTS and CDR2 YDEGEE. V lost 0 bases to trimming and J lost 1 base; unmatched junction nucleotides: 3. The CDR3 covers 16 residues.

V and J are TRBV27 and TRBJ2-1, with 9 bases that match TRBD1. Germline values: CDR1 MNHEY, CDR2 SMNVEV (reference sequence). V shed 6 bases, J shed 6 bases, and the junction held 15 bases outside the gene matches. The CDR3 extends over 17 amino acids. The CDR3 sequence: CASSRPGTGKPGNEQFF. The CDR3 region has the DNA TGTGCCAGCAGCCGTCCCGGGACAGGGAAGCCGGGCAATGAGCAGTTCTTC.

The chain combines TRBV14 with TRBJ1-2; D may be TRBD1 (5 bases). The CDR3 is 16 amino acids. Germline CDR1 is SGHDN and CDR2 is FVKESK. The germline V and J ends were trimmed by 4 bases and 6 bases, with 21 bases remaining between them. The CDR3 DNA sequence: TGTGCCAGCAGCCCCCCTGGGAGGGGAGCTCGGGATGGCTACACCTTC. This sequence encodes CASSPPGRGARDGYTF.

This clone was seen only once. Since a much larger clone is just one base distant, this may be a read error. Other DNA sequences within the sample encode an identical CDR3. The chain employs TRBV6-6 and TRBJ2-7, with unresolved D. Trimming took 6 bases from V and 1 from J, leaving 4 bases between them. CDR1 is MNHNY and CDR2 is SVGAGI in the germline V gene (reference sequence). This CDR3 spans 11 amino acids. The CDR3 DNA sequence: TGTGCCAGCAGGGGTTCCTACGAGCAGTACTTC. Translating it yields CASRGSYEQYF.

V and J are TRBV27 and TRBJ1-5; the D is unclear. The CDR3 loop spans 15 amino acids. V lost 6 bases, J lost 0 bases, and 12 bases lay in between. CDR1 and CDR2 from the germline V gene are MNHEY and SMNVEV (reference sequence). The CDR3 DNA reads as TGTGCCAGCAGCCGAAACTGGGGTAGCAATCAGCCCCAGCATTTT. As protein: CASSRNWGSNQPQHF.

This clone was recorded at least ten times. The CDR3 reads CASSLVRAGEQFF. In DNA, the CDR3 is TGTGCCAGCAGCTTAGTGAGGGCTGGTGAGCAGTTCTTC. The chain is built from TRBV7-9 and TRBJ2-1; tentative D call: TRBD2 (5 bases). This CDR3 is 13 amino acids long. V lost 1 base and J lost 9, with 10 bases in between. The V gene's germline CDR1 is SEHNR and CDR2 FQNEAQ (reference sequence).

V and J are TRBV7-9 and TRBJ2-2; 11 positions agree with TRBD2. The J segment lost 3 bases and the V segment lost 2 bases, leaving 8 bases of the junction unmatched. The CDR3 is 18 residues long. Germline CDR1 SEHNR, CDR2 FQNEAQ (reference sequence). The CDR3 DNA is TGTGCCAGCAGCTTACGGGGACTAGCGGAAAATTACACCGGGGAGCTGTTTTTT. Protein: CASSLRGLAENYTGELFF.

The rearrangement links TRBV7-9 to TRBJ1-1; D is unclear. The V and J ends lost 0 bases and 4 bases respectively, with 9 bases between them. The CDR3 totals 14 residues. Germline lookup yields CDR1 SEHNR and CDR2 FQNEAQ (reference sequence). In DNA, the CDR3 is TGTGCCAGCAGCTTAGCGCCCTTTGGCACTGAAGCTTTCTTT. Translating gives CASSLAPFGTEAFF.

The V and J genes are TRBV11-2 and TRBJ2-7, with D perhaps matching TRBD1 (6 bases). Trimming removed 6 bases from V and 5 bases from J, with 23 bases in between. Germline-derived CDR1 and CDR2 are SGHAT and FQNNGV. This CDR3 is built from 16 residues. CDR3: CASRPTPGHQFDEQYF. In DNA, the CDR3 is TGTGCCAGCAGACCAACCCCGGGACACCAGTTTGACGAGCAGTACTTC.

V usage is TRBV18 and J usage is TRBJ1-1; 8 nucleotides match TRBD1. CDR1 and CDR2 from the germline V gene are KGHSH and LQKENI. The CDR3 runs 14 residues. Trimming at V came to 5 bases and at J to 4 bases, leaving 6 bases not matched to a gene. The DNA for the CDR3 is TGTGCCAGCTCATTGGACAGGGAGGGCACTGAAGCTTTCTTT. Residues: CASSLDREGTEAFF.

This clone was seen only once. CDR3 nucleotide sequence: TGTGCCAGCTCACCAGGGGGGCGTGAAAAACTGTTTTTT. It encodes CASSPGGREKLFF. This chain joins TRBV18 and TRBJ1-4, with D tentatively TRBD1 (6 bases). V lost 2 bases to trimming and J lost 7 bases, with 8 bases between them. The CDR3 covers 13 residues. CDR1 is KGHSH, CDR2 LQKENI, per germline. Full variable domain (missing parts from reference TRBV18 and TRBJ1-4): NAGVMQNPRHLVRRRGQEARLRCSPMKGHSHVYWYRQLPEEGLKFMVYLQKENIIDESGMPKERFSAEFPKEGPSILRIQQVVRGDSAAYFCASSPGGREKLFFGSGTQLSVL.

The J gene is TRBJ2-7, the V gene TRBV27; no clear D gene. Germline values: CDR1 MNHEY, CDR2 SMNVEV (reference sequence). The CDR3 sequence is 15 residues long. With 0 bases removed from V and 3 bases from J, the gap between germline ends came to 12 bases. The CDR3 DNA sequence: TGTGCCAGCAGTTTATCGCCAGGAACACACTACGAGCAGTACTTC. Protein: CASSLSPGTHYEQYF.

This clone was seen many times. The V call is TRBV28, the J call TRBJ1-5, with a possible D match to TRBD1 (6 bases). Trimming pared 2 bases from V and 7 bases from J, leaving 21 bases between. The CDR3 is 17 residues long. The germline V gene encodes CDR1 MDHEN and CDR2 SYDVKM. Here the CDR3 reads CASSLIKLVRGGQPQHF. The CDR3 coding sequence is TGTGCCAGCAGTTTAATAAAACTTGTCAGGGGTGGCCAGCCCCAGCATTTT.

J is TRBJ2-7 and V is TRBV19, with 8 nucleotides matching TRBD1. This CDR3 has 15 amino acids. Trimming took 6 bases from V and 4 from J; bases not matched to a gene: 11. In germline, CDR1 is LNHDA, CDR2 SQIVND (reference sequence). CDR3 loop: CASRPGTGRGYEQYF. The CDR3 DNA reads TGTGCCAGTAGGCCCGGGACAGGACGAGGATACGAGCAGTACTTC.

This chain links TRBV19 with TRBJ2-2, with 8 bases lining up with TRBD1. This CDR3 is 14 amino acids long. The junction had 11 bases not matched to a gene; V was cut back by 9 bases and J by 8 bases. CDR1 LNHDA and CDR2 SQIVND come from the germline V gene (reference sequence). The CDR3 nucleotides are TGTGCCAGCAGACAGGGGATTAGTTTGGGGGAGCTGTTTTTT. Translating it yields CASRQGISLGELFF.

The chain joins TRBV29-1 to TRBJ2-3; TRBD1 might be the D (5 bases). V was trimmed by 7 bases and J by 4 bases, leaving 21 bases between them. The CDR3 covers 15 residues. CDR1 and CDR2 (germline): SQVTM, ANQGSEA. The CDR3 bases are TGCAGCGACACCCCAGGGTCTAGTGTTCCAGATACGCAGTATTTT. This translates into CSDTPGSSVPDTQYF.